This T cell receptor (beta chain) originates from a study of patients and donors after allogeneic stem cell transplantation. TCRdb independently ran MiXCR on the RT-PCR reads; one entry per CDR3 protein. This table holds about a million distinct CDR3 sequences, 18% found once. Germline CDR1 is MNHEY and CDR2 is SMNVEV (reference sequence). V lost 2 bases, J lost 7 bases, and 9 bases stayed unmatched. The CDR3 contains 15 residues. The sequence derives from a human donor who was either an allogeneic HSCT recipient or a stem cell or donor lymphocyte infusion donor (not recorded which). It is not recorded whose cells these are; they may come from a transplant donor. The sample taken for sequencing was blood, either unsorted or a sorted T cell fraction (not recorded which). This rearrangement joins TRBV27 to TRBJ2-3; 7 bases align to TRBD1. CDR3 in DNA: TGTGCCAGCAGTTTAGAGGGGGCGAAGGGAAATACGCAGTATTTT. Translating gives CASSLEGAKGNTQYF.